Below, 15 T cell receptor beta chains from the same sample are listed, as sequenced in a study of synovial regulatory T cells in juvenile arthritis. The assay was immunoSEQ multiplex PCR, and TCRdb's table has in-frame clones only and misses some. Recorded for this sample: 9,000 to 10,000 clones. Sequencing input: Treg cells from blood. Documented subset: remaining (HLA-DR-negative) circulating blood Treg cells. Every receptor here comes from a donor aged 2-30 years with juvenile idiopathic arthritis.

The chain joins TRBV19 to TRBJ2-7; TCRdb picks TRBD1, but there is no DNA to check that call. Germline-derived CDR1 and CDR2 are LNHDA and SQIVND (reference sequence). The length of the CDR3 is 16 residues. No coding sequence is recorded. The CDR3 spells CASSIRSAGQRYEQYF.

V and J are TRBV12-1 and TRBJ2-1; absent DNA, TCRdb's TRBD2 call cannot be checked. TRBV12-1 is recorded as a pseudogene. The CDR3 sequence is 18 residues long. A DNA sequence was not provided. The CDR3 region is CASSPQGGWEGSYNEQFF.

CDR3 sequence reads: CASSTVTGELFF. This chain links TRBV7-9 with TRBJ2-2; TCRdb outputs TRBD2, but without DNA this stays unchecked. CDR1 SEHNR and CDR2 FQNEAQ come from the germline V gene (reference sequence). The CDR3 is 12 residues long. DNA was not recorded.

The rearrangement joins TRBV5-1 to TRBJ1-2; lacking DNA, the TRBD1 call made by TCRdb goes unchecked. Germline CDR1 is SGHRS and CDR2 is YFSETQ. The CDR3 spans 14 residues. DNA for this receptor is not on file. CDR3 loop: CASSQGQGRRGYTF.

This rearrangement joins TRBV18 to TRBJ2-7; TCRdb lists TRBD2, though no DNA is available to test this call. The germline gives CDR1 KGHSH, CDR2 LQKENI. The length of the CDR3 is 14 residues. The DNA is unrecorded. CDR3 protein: CASSPLADGGEQYF.

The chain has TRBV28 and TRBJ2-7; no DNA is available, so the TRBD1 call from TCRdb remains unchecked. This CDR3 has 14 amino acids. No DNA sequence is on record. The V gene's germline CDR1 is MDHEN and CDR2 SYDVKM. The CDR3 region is CASTGGAPPYEQYF.

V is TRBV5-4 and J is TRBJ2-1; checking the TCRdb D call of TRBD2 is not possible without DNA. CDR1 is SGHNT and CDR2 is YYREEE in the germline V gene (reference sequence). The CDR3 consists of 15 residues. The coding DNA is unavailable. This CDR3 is CASSWGLADYNEQFF.

The CDR3 is CASSGGYTGELFF. The chain uses TRBV2 and TRBJ2-2; the D call from TCRdb, TRBD2, cannot be confirmed without DNA. The CDR3 runs 13 residues. No DNA sequence was recorded. Germline V gene sequence: CDR1 SNHLY, CDR2 FYNNEI. Full variable domain (rest looked up from reference TRBV2 and TRBJ2-2): EPEVTQTPSHQVTQMGQEVILRCVPISNHLYFYWYRQILGQKVEFLVSFYNNEISEKSEIFDDQFSVERPDGSNFTLKIRSTKLEDSAMYFCASSGGYTGELFFGEGSRLTVL.

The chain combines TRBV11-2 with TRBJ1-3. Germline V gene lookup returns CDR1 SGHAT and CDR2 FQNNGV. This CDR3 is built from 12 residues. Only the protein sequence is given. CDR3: CASSSGVGTIYF. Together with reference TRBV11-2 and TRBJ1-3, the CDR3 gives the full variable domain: EAGVAQSPRYKIIEKRQSVAFWCNPISGHATLYWYQQILGQGPKLLIQFQNNGVVDDSQLPKDRFSAERLKGVDSTLKIQPAKLEDSAVYLCASSSGVGTIYFGEGSWLTVV.

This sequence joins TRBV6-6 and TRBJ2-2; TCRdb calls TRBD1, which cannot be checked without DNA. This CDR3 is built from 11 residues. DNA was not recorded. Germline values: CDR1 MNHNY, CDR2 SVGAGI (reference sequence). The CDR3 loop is CASSSAAGLFF.

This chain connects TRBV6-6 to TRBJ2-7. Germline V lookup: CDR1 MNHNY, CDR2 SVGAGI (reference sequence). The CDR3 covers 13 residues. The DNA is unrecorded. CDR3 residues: CASSYSEAYEQYF.

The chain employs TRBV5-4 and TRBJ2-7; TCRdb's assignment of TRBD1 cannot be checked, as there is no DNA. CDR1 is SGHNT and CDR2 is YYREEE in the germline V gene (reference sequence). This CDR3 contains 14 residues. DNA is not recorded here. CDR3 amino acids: CASSDRDRVHVQYF.

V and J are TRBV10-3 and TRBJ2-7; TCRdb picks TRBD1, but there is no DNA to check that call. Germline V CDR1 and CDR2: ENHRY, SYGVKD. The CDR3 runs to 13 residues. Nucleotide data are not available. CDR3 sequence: CAISRDTSYEQYF.

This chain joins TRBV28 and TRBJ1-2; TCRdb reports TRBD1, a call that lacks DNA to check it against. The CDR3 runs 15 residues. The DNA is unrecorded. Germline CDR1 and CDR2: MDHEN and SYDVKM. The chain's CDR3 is CASSGLDRTYYGYTF.

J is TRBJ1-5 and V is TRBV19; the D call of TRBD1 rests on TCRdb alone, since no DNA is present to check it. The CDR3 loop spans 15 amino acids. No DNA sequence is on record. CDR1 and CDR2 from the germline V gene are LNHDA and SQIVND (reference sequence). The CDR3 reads CASSTLIRQNQPQHF.